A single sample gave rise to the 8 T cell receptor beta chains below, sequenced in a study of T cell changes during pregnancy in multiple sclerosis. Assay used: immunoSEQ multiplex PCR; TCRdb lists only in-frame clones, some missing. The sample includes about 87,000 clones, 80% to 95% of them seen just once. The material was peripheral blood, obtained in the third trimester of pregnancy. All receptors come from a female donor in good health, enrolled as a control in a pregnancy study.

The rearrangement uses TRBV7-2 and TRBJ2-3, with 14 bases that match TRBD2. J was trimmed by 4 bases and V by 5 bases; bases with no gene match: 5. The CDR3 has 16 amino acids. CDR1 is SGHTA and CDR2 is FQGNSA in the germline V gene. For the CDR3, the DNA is TGTGCCAGCAGCAACCGACTAGCGGGAGGGGCAGATACGCAGTATTTT. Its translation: CASSNRLAGGADTQYF.

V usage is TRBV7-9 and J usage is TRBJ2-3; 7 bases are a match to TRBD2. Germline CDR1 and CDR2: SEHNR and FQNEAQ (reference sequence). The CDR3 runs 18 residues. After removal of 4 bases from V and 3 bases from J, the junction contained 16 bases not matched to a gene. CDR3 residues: CASSSRPRDYILTDTQYF. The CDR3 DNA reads TGTGCCAGCAGCTCCAGGCCCCGGGACTATATTTTGACAGATACGCAGTATTTT.

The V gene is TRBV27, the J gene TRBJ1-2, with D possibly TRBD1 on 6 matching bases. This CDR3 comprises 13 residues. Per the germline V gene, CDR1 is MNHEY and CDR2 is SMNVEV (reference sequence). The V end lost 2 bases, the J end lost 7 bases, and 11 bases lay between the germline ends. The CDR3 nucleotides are TGTGCCAGCAGTTTAAGTGCGGGGGCTGGCTACACCTTC. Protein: CASSLSAGAGYTF.

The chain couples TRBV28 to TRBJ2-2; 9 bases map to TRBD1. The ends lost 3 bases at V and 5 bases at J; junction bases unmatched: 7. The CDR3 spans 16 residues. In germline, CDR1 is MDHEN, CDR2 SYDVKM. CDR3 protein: CASSLGTGFETGELFF. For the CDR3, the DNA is TGTGCCAGCAGTTTGGGGACAGGGTTCGAGACCGGGGAGCTGTTTTTT.

Here the CDR3 reads CASSEAFIKNTEAFF. The CDR3 DNA sequence: TGTGCCAGCAGTGAAGCGTTCATCAAGAACACTGAAGCTTTCTTT. The chain employs TRBV2 and TRBJ1-1, with D unclear. Germline CDR1 SNHLY, CDR2 FYNNEI. CDR3 length equals 15 residues. Trimming removed 0 bases at V and 1 base at J, with 9 bases between.

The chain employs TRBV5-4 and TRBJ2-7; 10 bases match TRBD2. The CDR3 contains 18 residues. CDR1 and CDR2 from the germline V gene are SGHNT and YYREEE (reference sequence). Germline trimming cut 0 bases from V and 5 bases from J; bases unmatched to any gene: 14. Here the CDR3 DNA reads TGTGCCAGCAGCTTGGGCCTAGCGGGAGAGGTTTTAACTGACGAGCAGTACTTC. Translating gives CASSLGLAGEVLTDEQYF.

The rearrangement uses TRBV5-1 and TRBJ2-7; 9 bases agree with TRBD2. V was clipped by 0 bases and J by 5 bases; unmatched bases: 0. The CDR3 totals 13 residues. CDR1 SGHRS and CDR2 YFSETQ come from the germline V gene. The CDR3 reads CASSLGGGDEQYF. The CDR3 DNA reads TGCGCCAGCAGCTTGGGCGGGGGGGACGAGCAGTACTTC.

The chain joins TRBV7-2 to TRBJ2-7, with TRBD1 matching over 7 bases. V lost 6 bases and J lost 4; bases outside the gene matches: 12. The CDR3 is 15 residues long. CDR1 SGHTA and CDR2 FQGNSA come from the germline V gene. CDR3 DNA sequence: TGTGCCAGCAGTTCTCAAACCGGGACAGAATACGAGCAGTACTTC. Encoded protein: CASSSQTGTEYEQYF.